A single sample gave rise to the 17 T cell receptor beta chains below, sequenced in a study of shared clonotypes between healthy human individuals. Measured with immunoSEQ multiplex PCR; TCRdb has only the in-frame clones, and not every one. The repertoire consists of a few million clones, with roughly 95% occurring once and the leading ten covering approximately 1.6%. CD45RO-negative, CCR7-selected cells formed the naive CD8 fraction, which excluded terminally differentiated effector memory CD45RA+ cells. What was sequenced was naive CD8+ T cells from PBMCs. All receptors come from a man younger than 30 in good health. Some clones in this sample may be carry-over from other donors' samples.

The chain couples TRBV5-1 to TRBJ2-7; D possibly uses TRBD1 or TRBD2 (5 bases each). The CDR3 spans 18 residues. In germline, CDR1 is SGHRS, CDR2 YFSETQ. V was clipped by 0 bases and J by 3 bases, with 22 bases between them. The CDR3 coding sequence is TGCGCCAGCAGCTTGGCCTCTAGCCCCCGGGACCCGAACTACGAGCAGTACTTC. Its protein is CASSLASSPRDPNYEQYF.

The gene calls are TRBV4-1 and TRBJ2-5; 11 bases match TRBD1. Germline V lookup: CDR1 MGHRA, CDR2 YSYEKL. The junction had 4 bases not matched to a gene; V was cut back by 2 bases and J by 5 bases. CDR3 length: 15 amino acids. This CDR3 reads CASSQRTGGAETQYF. In DNA form, the CDR3 reads TGCGCCAGCAGCCAACGGACAGGGGGCGCGGAGACCCAGTACTTC.

The chain couples TRBV5-5 to TRBJ1-3; D gene ambiguous. CDR3 size: 15 residues. V was cut by 1 base and J by 3 bases, with 11 bases left in between. Germline assignment: CDR1 SGHKS and CDR2 YYEKEE (reference sequence). CDR3 amino acids: CASSLNYWGGNTIYF. CDR3 DNA: TGTGCCAGCAGCTTGAATTACTGGGGTGGAAACACCATATATTTT. The full variable domain, with the rest looked up from reference TRBV5-5 and TRBJ1-3, is DAGVTQSPTHLIKTRGQQVTLRCSPISGHKSVSWYQQVLGQGPQFIFQYYEKEERGRGNFPDRFSARQFPNYSSELNVNALLLGDSALYLCASSLNYWGGNTIYFGEGSWLTVV.

The rearrangement uses TRBV18 and TRBJ2-1, with D possibly being TRBD1 (6 bases). CDR1 and CDR2 from the germline V gene are KGHSH and LQKENI. This CDR3 has 13 residues. The germline V and J ends were trimmed by 2 bases and 8 bases, with 10 bases remaining between them. CDR3 coding DNA: TGTGCCAGCTCACCAACCCCAGGGGATGAGCAGTTCTTC. Translating it yields CASSPTPGDEQFF.

J is TRBJ1-5 and V is TRBV6-1; D call uncertain. Germline CDR1 reads MNHNS; CDR2 reads SASEGT. The length of the CDR3 is 12 residues. V lost 6 bases and J lost 7, with 10 bases in between. The CDR3 sequence is CASSPVTQPQHF. The CDR3, as DNA: TGTGCCAGCAGCCCCGTTACCCAGCCCCAGCATTTT.

The chain combines TRBV6-5 with TRBJ2-1, with 8 bases lining up with TRBD1. V was pared by 6 bases and J by 5 bases, with 6 bases of the junction left unmatched. CDR1 and CDR2 from the germline V gene are MNHEY and SVGAGI. The CDR3 has 14 residues. The CDR3 sequence: CASRTGTGHNEQFF. In nucleotides, the CDR3 is TGTGCCAGCAGGACCGGGACAGGCCACAATGAGCAGTTCTTC.

The chain couples TRBV5-1 to TRBJ1-4; D might be TRBD1 (5 bases). The CDR3 contains 15 residues. The V and J ends lost 0 bases and 4 bases respectively, with 10 bases between them. Germline V lookup: CDR1 SGHRS, CDR2 YFSETQ. The CDR3 DNA reads TGCGCCAGCAGCTTGGGACCGGACAATAATGAAAAACTGTTTTTT. Its protein product is CASSLGPDNNEKLFF.

As concerns this clone: One end of the junction fails to match germline, which may point to a read error. Other DNA sequences in the sample encode the same CDR3. The chain joins TRBV28 to TRBJ1-1; no firm D call. Germline CDR1 reads MDHEN; CDR2 reads SYDVKM. CDR3 length: 13 amino acids. Here the CDR3 reads CASSLRVRAEAFF. The CDR3 region has the DNA TGTGCCAGTAGTTTAAGGGTTAGGGCTGAAGCTTTCTTT.

V usage is TRBV28 and J usage is TRBJ2-4, with D uncertain. This CDR3 has 15 residues. CDR1 and CDR2 from the germline V gene are MDHEN and SYDVKM. With 2 bases removed from V and 1 base from J, the gap between germline ends came to 9 bases. The CDR3 loop reads CASSLGSRAKNIQYF. CDR3 nucleotides: TGTGCCAGCAGTTTAGGAAGTCGGGCCAAAAACATTCAGTACTTC.

The chain joins TRBV11-2 to TRBJ2-7; TRBD2 aligns across 7 bases. CDR3 size: 13 residues. Germline CDR1 is SGHAT and CDR2 is FQNNGV. Trimming took 3 bases from V and 6 from J; bases not matched to a gene: 5. The CDR3 nucleotides are TGTGCCAGCAGCTTCACACGCGGGAGCGAGCAGTACTTC. Translated, it gives CASSFTRGSEQYF.

V gene TRBV5-1 combines with J gene TRBJ2-1, with 10 bases lining up with TRBD2. V gave up 0 bases and J gave up 4 bases; unmatched junction bases: 10. CDR3 length equals 18 residues. The germline V gene encodes CDR1 SGHRS and CDR2 YFSETQ. The CDR3 bases are TGCGCCAGCAGCTTGGAGATCCTAGCGGGAGAGGGATACAATGAGCAGTTCTTC. This encodes CASSLEILAGEGYNEQFF.

The chain uses TRBV28 and TRBJ2-5, with TRBD1 as a possible D gene (5 bases). This CDR3 has 14 residues. Trimming left V 4 bases short and J 5 bases short, with 14 bases between. Germline loops: CDR1 MDHEN, CDR2 SYDVKM. CDR3 in DNA: TGTGCCAGCAGTTCCAGGGTCCAGGGCGAGACCCAGTACTTC. This gives the protein CASSSRVQGETQYF.

The chain couples TRBV28 to TRBJ2-7, with a possible D match to TRBD2 (5 bases). Germline CDR1 is MDHEN and CDR2 is SYDVKM. The CDR3 runs to 12 residues. V was shortened by 5 bases and J by 6 bases, with 11 bases between the two germline ends. Here the CDR3 reads CASSRRSGEQYF. CDR3 DNA sequence: TGTGCCAGCAGTAGGAGGAGCGGCGAGCAGTACTTC.

In this sample, this clone turned up once. The CDR3 DNA reads TGTGCCAGCACCCAACCCCAAGACACCTGGTACACTGAAGCTTTCTTT. Translated: CASTQPQDTWYTEAFF. The chain carries TRBV28 and TRBJ1-1; D ambiguous. Trimming removed 7 bases from V and 3 bases from J, with 21 bases in between. Germline CDR1 reads MDHEN; CDR2 reads SYDVKM. The CDR3 covers 16 residues.

J is TRBJ2-1 and V is TRBV27, with D tentatively TRBD2 (6 bases). CDR1 is MNHEY and CDR2 is SMNVEV in the germline V gene (reference sequence). The CDR3 extends over 16 amino acids. Trimming took off 2 bases at V and 2 bases at J, with 13 bases between the two ends. CDR3 in DNA: TGTGCCAGCAGTTTACCCCGCGGGGAAACCTACAATGAGCAGTTCTTC. This sequence encodes CASSLPRGETYNEQFF.

The chain recombines TRBV28 with TRBJ2-5; D possibly corresponds to TRBD2 (5 bases). CDR1 is MDHEN, CDR2 SYDVKM, per germline. The CDR3 runs 15 residues. Trimming stripped 7 bases from V and 1 base from J, with 16 bases between. In DNA, the CDR3 is TGTGCCAGCACGTTCCCGGCGGGCAGCCAAGAGACCCAGTACTTC. Translation: CASTFPAGSQETQYF.

The chain employs TRBV6-5 and TRBJ1-4; 7 positions agree with TRBD1. J lost 10 bases, V lost 2 bases, and 4 bases had no gene match. CDR1 and CDR2 from the germline V gene are MNHEY and SVGAGI. The CDR3 has 13 amino acids. The DNA of the CDR3 is TGTGCCAGCAGTTACACCCAGGGGGGAAAACTGTTTTTT. Encoded protein: CASSYTQGGKLFF.